The 19 T cell receptor beta chains below all came from one sample that was sequenced in a study of T cell changes during pregnancy in multiple sclerosis. The assay was immunoSEQ multiplex PCR, and TCRdb's table has in-frame clones only and misses some. There are 45,000 to 50,000 clones in the sample; 92% occur only once, and 0.37% lies in the top ten. The sample here was CD4+ T cells from peripheral blood mononuclear cells, taken in the second trimester of pregnancy. The receptors derive from a female donor in good health, enrolled as a control in a pregnancy study.

The V and J genes are TRBV5-6 and TRBJ2-3, with a weak D call TRBD2 (6 bases). Germline V lookup: CDR1 SGHDT, CDR2 YYEEEE. The CDR3 spans 15 residues. With 0 bases removed from V and 1 base from J, the gap between germline ends came to 9 bases. The CDR3: CASSLGAGGTDTQYF. In nucleotides, the CDR3 is TGTGCCAGCAGCTTGGGAGCGGGTGGCACAGATACGCAGTATTTT. Filled out from reference TRBV5-6 and TRBJ2-3, the complete variable domain reads DAGVTQSPTHLIKTRGQQVTLRCSPKSGHDTVSWYQQALGQGPQFIFQYYEEEERQRGNFPDRFSGHQFPNYSSELNVNALLLGDSALYLCASSLGAGGTDTQYFGPGTRLTVL.

The genes are TRBV11-3 and TRBJ2-5, with TRBD1 matching over 12 bases. Germline CDR1 and CDR2: SGHNT and YENEEA. V lost 4 bases, J lost 5 bases, and 8 bases stayed unmatched. This CDR3 contains 16 residues. CDR3 in amino acids: CASSYGTGGFGETQYF. The CDR3 coding sequence is TGTGCCAGCAGCTACGGGACAGGGGGCTTTGGGGAGACCCAGTACTTC.

The chain couples TRBV7-2 to TRBJ1-5; D remains unclear. The length of the CDR3 is 14 residues. CDR1 and CDR2 (germline): SGHTA, FQGNSA. V was cut by 1 base and J by 5 bases, with 9 bases left in between. The CDR3 here is CASSLDGEYQPQHF. The CDR3, as DNA: TGTGCCAGCAGCTTAGACGGGGAATATCAGCCCCAGCATTTT. Full variable domain (missing parts from reference TRBV7-2 and TRBJ1-5): GAGVSQSPSNKVTEKGKDVELRCDPISGHTALYWYRQSLGQGLEFLIYFQGNSAPDKSGLPSDRFSAERTGGSVSTLTIQRTQQEDSAVYLCASSLDGEYQPQHFGDGTRLSIL.

The chain has TRBV7-2 and TRBJ2-1; TRBD1 agrees at 7 bases. Losses at the gene ends were 1 base for V and 0 bases for J; bases not matched to a gene: 0. This CDR3 spans 15 amino acids. The germline V gene has CDR1 SGHTA and CDR2 FQGNSA. The CDR3 region has the DNA TGTGCCAGCAGCTTAGGGACAGGCTCCTACAATGAGCAGTTCTTC. This translates into CASSLGTGSYNEQFF.

The rearrangement links TRBV5-6 to TRBJ1-2, with TRBD1 as a possible D gene (5 bases). V shed 0 bases and J shed 4 bases, with 13 bases lying between them. This CDR3 comprises 15 residues. CDR1 is SGHDT, CDR2 YYEEEE, per germline. This CDR3 reads CASSLEKGLSYGYTF. The CDR3 DNA reads TGTGCCAGCAGCTTGGAGAAGGGGCTGAGCTATGGCTACACCTTC. Complete variable domain (other parts from reference TRBV5-6 and TRBJ1-2): DAGVTQSPTHLIKTRGQQVTLRCSPKSGHDTVSWYQQALGQGPQFIFQYYEEEERQRGNFPDRFSGHQFPNYSSELNVNALLLGDSALYLCASSLEKGLSYGYTFGSGTRLTVV.

The chain recombines TRBV30 with TRBJ1-2; 9 positions agree with TRBD1. Germline CDR1 and CDR2: GTSNPN and SVGIG (reference sequence). Trimming took 0 bases from V and 8 from J; bases not matched to a gene: 7. This CDR3 spans 14 amino acids. In nucleotides, the CDR3 is TGTGCCTGGAGTGTAATTTCGGGACAGGGAGGCTACACCTTC. Protein sequence: CAWSVISGQGGYTF.

This chain connects TRBV19 to TRBJ1-6, with a weak D call TRBD1 (5 bases). V lost 3 bases and J 5 bases, leaving 8 bases between the germline ends. The CDR3 sequence is 14 residues long. The germline CDR1 and CDR2 sequences are LNHDA and SQIVND (reference sequence). CDR3 in amino acids: CASSMGRNNSPLHF. CDR3 DNA: TGTGCCAGTAGTATGGGGCGGAATAATTCACCCCTCCACTTT.

The chain uses TRBV7-8 and TRBJ1-1; weak D call: TRBD1 (5 bases). This CDR3 comprises 14 residues. Germline V gene lookup returns CDR1 SGHVS and CDR2 FQNEAQ. The V gene lost 4 bases and the J gene lost 2 bases, with 11 bases spanning the gap. DNA of the CDR3: TGTGCCAGCAGCTCCCAGACAGTCAACACTGAAGCTTTCTTT. This codes for CASSSQTVNTEAFF.

This clone was counted between two and nine times. V gene TRBV7-3 combines with J gene TRBJ1-1; 8 bases map to TRBD1. The V gene's germline CDR1 is SGHTA and CDR2 FQGTGA. With 3 bases clipped from V and 7 bases from J, the junction kept 4 bases outside the gene matches. The CDR3 consists of 13 residues. CDR3 in DNA: TGTGCCAGCAGCTTTCAGACAGGGGATGAAGCTTTCTTT. Its protein is CASSFQTGDEAFF. The whole variable domain, remainder taken from reference TRBV7-3 and TRBJ1-1, is GAGVSQTPSNKVTEKGKYVELRCDPISGHTALYWYRQSLGQGPEFLIYFQGTGAADDSGLPNDRFFAVRPEGSVSTLKIQRTERGDSAVYLCASSFQTGDEAFFGQGTRLTVV.

This clone was recorded once. The chain recombines TRBV30 with TRBJ1-3; 11 bases agree with TRBD1. The CDR3 loop spans 14 amino acids. Trimming removed 3 bases from V and 6 bases from J; junction bases left unmatched: 4. Germline CDR1 and CDR2: GTSNPN and SVGIG (reference sequence). This CDR3 is CAWRGTGGKNTIYF. CDR3 coding DNA: TGTGCCTGGAGGGGGACAGGGGGTAAAAACACCATATATTTT.

The rearrangement joins TRBV4-2 to TRBJ2-7; 11 positions match TRBD2. CDR3 length: 18 residues. Trimming took 3 bases from V and 1 from J; bases not matched to a gene: 11. CDR1 is LGHNA, CDR2 YNFKEQ, per germline. This CDR3 is CASSHSGVAGGPSYEQYF. Here the CDR3 DNA reads TGTGCCAGCAGCCACTCGGGGGTAGCGGGGGGGCCGTCCTACGAGCAGTACTTC.

This sequence joins TRBV7-2 and TRBJ1-4; D remains unclear. The length of the CDR3 is 13 residues. V was shortened by 6 bases and J by 5 bases, with 10 bases between the two germline ends. Germline V gene sequence: CDR1 SGHTA, CDR2 FQGNSA. The CDR3 reads CASRRGSNEKLFF. The CDR3 DNA is TGTGCCAGCAGAAGAGGCTCGAATGAAAAACTGTTTTTT.

V is TRBV5-3 and J is TRBJ1-2; D possibly corresponds to TRBD1 (6 bases). TRBV5-3 falls under the ORF class, with uncertain function. V was shortened by 0 bases and J by 2 bases, with 23 bases between the two germline ends. CDR3 length: 19 residues. CDR3 amino acids: CARSLVVRQAHFTNYGYTF. The CDR3 nucleotides read TGTGCCAGAAGCTTGGTTGTCCGACAGGCCCATTTTACCAACTATGGCTACACCTTC.

V gene TRBV5-5 combines with J gene TRBJ2-7; D ambiguous. Per the germline V gene, CDR1 is SGHKS and CDR2 is YYEKEE (reference sequence). This CDR3 contains 12 residues. Deletions cut 0 bases from V and 2 bases from J, with 3 bases between. In DNA, the CDR3 is TGTGCCAGCAGCTTGGTCGCCTACGAGCAGTACTTC. Protein sequence: CASSLVAYEQYF.

The rearrangement joins TRBV4-2 to TRBJ1-3; D is ambiguous. Germline assignment: CDR1 LGHNA and CDR2 YNFKEQ. The ends were cut back, 0 bases at V and 0 bases at J, with 12 bases in the middle. The CDR3 consists of 17 residues. The chain's CDR3 is CASSQDLSKSSGNTIYF. The DNA for the CDR3 is TGTGCCAGCAGCCAAGATTTATCAAAGAGCTCTGGAAACACCATATATTTT.

CDR3 sequence reads: CASSLDGLKTEPQHF. Here the CDR3 DNA reads TGTGCCAGCAGCTTAGATGGGCTGAAAACAGAGCCCCAGCATTTT. The rearrangement links TRBV7-9 to TRBJ1-5; D ambiguous. V lost 1 base and J lost 8, with 15 bases in between. The CDR3 consists of 15 residues. Germline CDR1 reads SEHNR; CDR2 reads FQNEAQ (reference sequence).

This sequence joins TRBV25-1 and TRBJ1-5; 12 bases match TRBD1. The germline V gene encodes CDR1 MGHDK and CDR2 SYGVNS. The ends lost 4 bases at V and 7 bases at J; junction bases unmatched: 5. This CDR3 is built from 15 residues. The CDR3 nucleotides are TGTGCCAGCAGTGCGGGACAGGGGGCCGGACAGCCCCAGCATTTT. Protein product: CASSAGQGAGQPQHF.

The chain uses TRBV9 and TRBJ1-1; D uncertain. CDR3 length equals 14 residues. V was cut by 0 bases and J by 4 bases, with 10 bases left in between. CDR1 and CDR2 (germline): SGDLS, YYNGEE. CDR3 sequence reads: CASSVGRGGTEAFF. CDR3 in DNA: TGTGCCAGCAGCGTAGGACGGGGTGGCACTGAAGCTTTCTTT.

V usage is TRBV6-5 and J usage is TRBJ2-7; possible D gene TRBD2, 6 bases. The CDR3 length is 15 residues. Deletions cut 2 bases from V and 2 bases from J, with 13 bases between. Germline CDR1 is MNHEY and CDR2 is SVGAGI. The CDR3 DNA reads TGTGCCAGCAGTTACGATGGGGGGAGAACCTACGAGCAGTACTTC. Translating gives CASSYDGGRTYEQYF.